The sequence of this T cell receptor beta chain was determined in a study of patients and donors after allogeneic stem cell transplantation. In its sample, this clonotype was seen a few times. TCRdb reprocessed the RT-PCR reads via MiXCR and lists one record per CDR3 protein. The profile shows roughly 940,000 distinct CDR3 sequences, over 15% of them singletons. The V end was cut by 0 bases, the J end by 7 bases, with 10 bases between. Germline V gene lookup returns CDR1 SGHRS and CDR2 YFSETQ. There are 13 residues in the CDR3. Sequenced material: blood, either unsorted or a sorted T cell fraction (not recorded which). The chain links TRBV5-1 to TRBJ1-2; D gene ambiguous. This TCR came from a human donor who was either an allogeneic HSCT recipient or a stem cell or donor lymphocyte infusion donor (not recorded which). It is not recorded whose cells these are; they may come from a transplant donor. The CDR3 region is CASSLDGLFGYTF. Here the CDR3 DNA reads TGCGCCAGCAGCTTGGACGGGCTTTTTGGCTACACCTTC.